This passage covers 22 T cell receptor beta chains from one sample sequenced in a study of cytomegalovirus exposure and HLA in healthy donors. The table came from immunoSEQ multiplex PCR; TCRdb's copy has only in-frame clones and leaves some out. The sample yields approximately 160,000 clones, roughly nine tenths seen once. The sequencing sample was made of PBMCs. The receptors come from a woman aged 25-40 years in good health and CMV-seronegative.

This clone was seen a few times. The chain couples TRBV6-4 to TRBJ1-1; the D is unclear. The CDR3 loop spans 13 amino acids. Trimming pared 6 bases from V and 0 bases from J, leaving 8 bases between. Germline V gene sequence: CDR1 MRHNA, CDR2 SNTAGT. CDR3 DNA sequence: TGTGCCAGCAGGGCCACACTGAACACTGAAGCTTTCTTT. Protein sequence: CASRATLNTEAFF.

The chain has TRBV6-4 and TRBJ1-1; D is undetermined. Trimming removed 3 bases from V and 1 base from J, with 6 bases in between. The CDR3 is 13 amino acids. Germline V gene lookup returns CDR1 MRHNA and CDR2 SNTAGT. As DNA, the CDR3 is TGTGCCAGCAGTGAGACGGGGAACACTGAAGCTTTCTTT. Its protein product is CASSETGNTEAFF.

This clone was seen just once. This sequence joins TRBV15 and TRBJ2-1; D might be TRBD1 (5 bases). V dropped 0 bases and J dropped 4 bases, with 16 bases sitting between them. The CDR3 consists of 17 residues. The germline CDR1 and CDR2 sequences are LNHNV and YYDKDF (reference sequence). The CDR3 DNA reads as TGTGCCACCAGCAGAGAAGGCACAGGAAAAAAATACAATGAGCAGTTCTTC. Its protein is CATSREGTGKKYNEQFF.

The rearrangement uses TRBV7-8 and TRBJ1-1, with D maybe TRBD1 (5 bases). The germline V and J ends were trimmed by 2 bases and 1 base, with 11 bases remaining between them. This CDR3 is built from 15 residues. The germline CDR1 and CDR2 sequences are SGHVS and FQNEAQ. The CDR3 nucleotides read TGTGCCAGCAGCTTACAGGGACGGCAGAACACTGAAGCTTTCTTT. This encodes CASSLQGRQNTEAFF.

The chain combines TRBV18 with TRBJ2-6, with TRBD1 identical over 7 bases. The CDR3 runs to 19 residues. The ends lost 3 bases at V and 0 bases at J; junction bases unmatched: 11. Germline CDR1 reads KGHSH; CDR2 reads LQKENI. CDR3 bases: TGTGCCAGCTCACCGGTCCCGCCGGGACAGAGCTCTGGGGCCAACGTCCTGACTTTC. This sequence encodes CASSPVPPGQSSGANVLTF.

The rearrangement links TRBV2 to TRBJ1-2; D is possibly TRBD1 (5 bases). V dropped 7 bases and J dropped 4 bases, with 13 bases sitting between them. From germline, CDR1 is SNHLY and CDR2 FYNNEI. The CDR3 extends over 13 amino acids. The CDR3 nucleotides are TGTGCCAGCAATCCGGGACCCGGCTATGGCTACACCTTC. Its protein product is CASNPGPGYGYTF.

This clone has only one observation. The chain joins TRBV7-6 to TRBJ1-4, with D possibly matching TRBD1 (5 bases). V was trimmed by 7 bases and J by 7 bases, leaving 19 bases between them. The CDR3 has 15 residues. Germline V gene data show CDR1 as SGHVS and CDR2 as FNYEAQ. The CDR3 sequence: CASNPPGDRAEKLFF. CDR3 DNA sequence: TGTGCCAGCAACCCGCCCGGGGACCGGGCTGAAAAACTGTTTTTT. The full variable domain, its missing parts supplied by reference TRBV7-6 and TRBJ1-4, is GAGVSQSPRYKVTKRGQDVALRCDPISGHVSLYWYRQALGQGPEFLTYFNYEAQQDKSGLPNDRFSAERPEGSISTLTIQRTEQRDSAMYRCASNPPGDRAEKLFFGSGTQLSVL.

DNA of the CDR3: TGTGCCTGGAGTACGGGAAGAAGCGAGCAGTACTTC. As protein: CAWSTGRSEQYF. This sequence joins TRBV30 and TRBJ2-7; D possibly corresponds to TRBD2 (5 bases). Trimming stripped 2 bases from V and 6 bases from J, with 11 bases between. Per the germline V gene, CDR1 is GTSNPN and CDR2 is SVGIG (reference sequence). The CDR3 has 12 amino acids. The entire variable domain, with the rest obtained from reference TRBV30 and TRBJ2-7, is as follows: SQTIHQWPATLVQPVGSPLSLECTVEGTSNPNLYWYRQAAGRGLQLLFYSVGIGQISSEVPQNLSASRPQDRQFILSSKKLLLSDSGFYLCAWSTGRSEQYFGPGTRLTVT.

V gene TRBV6-6 combines with J gene TRBJ1-3; the match to TRBD1 covers 7 bases. Germline CDR1 is MNHNY and CDR2 is SVGAGI (reference sequence). With V trimmed by 5 bases and J by 0 bases, 7 bases remained unmatched. The CDR3 covers 16 residues. CDR3 nucleotides: TGTGCCAGCAGTCCCCAACAGGGGAACTCTGGAAACACCATATATTTT. As protein: CASSPQQGNSGNTIYF.

The rearrangement uses TRBV9 and TRBJ2-7; 10 positions match TRBD2. This CDR3 comprises 14 residues. V shed 4 bases and J 2 bases; nucleotides not matched to a gene: 3. Looked up from germline, CDR1 is SGDLS and CDR2 is YYNGEE. The CDR3 DNA is TGTGCCAGCAGCCCCAGCGGGGGGGCCTACGAGCAGTACTTC. Its translation: CASSPSGGAYEQYF.

The rearrangement uses TRBV5-1 and TRBJ2-7; D call uncertain. The V and J ends lost 2 bases and 3 bases respectively, with 12 bases between them. The CDR3 length is 14 residues. Per the germline V gene, CDR1 is SGHRS and CDR2 is YFSETQ. The CDR3 reads CASSLDIPDYEQYF. The CDR3 bases are TGCGCCAGCAGCTTAGACATCCCCGACTACGAGCAGTACTTC. Using reference TRBV5-1 and TRBJ2-7 for the parts outside the CDR3, the full variable domain is KAGVTQTPRYLIKTRGQQVTLSCSPISGHRSVSWYQQTPGQGLQFLFEYFSETQRNKGNFPGRFSGRQFSNSRSEMNVSTLELGDSALYLCASSLDIPDYEQYFGPGTRLTVT.

This clone has a handful of counts. The chain couples TRBV30 to TRBJ1-5; D remains ambiguous. V lost 5 bases, J lost 6 bases, and 11 bases lay in between. Germline V gene data show CDR1 as GTSNPN and CDR2 as SVGIG (reference sequence). The CDR3 length is 12 residues. CDR3 amino acids: CAWAQVGQPQHF. In DNA, the CDR3 is TGTGCCTGGGCCCAGGTTGGTCAGCCCCAGCATTTT.

CDR3 region: CSVEDPASNTEAFF. In DNA, the CDR3 is TGCAGCGTTGAAGACCCGGCGTCGAACACTGAAGCTTTCTTT. The rearrangement links TRBV29-1 to TRBJ1-1; D is unclear. The V gene's germline CDR1 is SQVTM and CDR2 ANQGSEA. Trimming cost V 0 bases and J 1 base, with 9 bases left between them. This CDR3 has 14 residues.

The rearrangement uses TRBV7-2 and TRBJ1-5; 7 bases map to TRBD1. This CDR3 contains 14 residues. Looked up from germline, CDR1 is SGHTA and CDR2 is FQGNSA. V shed 5 bases, J shed 6 bases, and the junction held 7 bases outside the gene matches. CDR3 bases: TGTGCCAGCAGCCCCAGGGGGGGAAGTCAGCCCCAGCATTTT. Amino acids: CASSPRGGSQPQHF.

The genes are TRBV18 and TRBJ1-5, with 9 bases fitting TRBD1. Per germline, CDR1 KGHSH and CDR2 LQKENI. V shed 2 bases, J shed 7 bases, and the junction held 6 bases outside the gene matches. The CDR3 sequence is 15 residues long. CDR3 DNA sequence: TGTGCCAGCTCACCAGGGGGACAGGGTATCCAGCCCCAGCATTTT. Residues: CASSPGGQGIQPQHF.

This chain joins TRBV29-1 and TRBJ2-7, with D perhaps matching TRBD1 (6 bases). This CDR3 contains 13 residues. Looked up from germline, CDR1 is SQVTM and CDR2 is ANQGSEA. Trimming took 3 bases from V and 4 from J, leaving 13 bases between them. The CDR3 reads CSVEVGQLYEQYF. The CDR3 region has the DNA TGCAGCGTTGAGGTTGGACAGCTTTACGAGCAGTACTTC.

The chain is built from TRBV4-3 and TRBJ1-1; D is possibly TRBD1 (5 bases). The CDR3 is 15 residues long. Germline values: CDR1 LGHNA, CDR2 YSLEER. The V and J ends lost 3 bases and 3 bases respectively, with 14 bases between them. CDR3 region: CASSQTGTADTEAFF. CDR3 nucleotide sequence: TGCGCCAGCAGCCAGACCGGGACGGCGGACACTGAAGCTTTCTTT.

The chain recombines TRBV6-5 with TRBJ2-1, with D perhaps given as TRBD1 or TRBD2 (6 bases each). Deletions cut 10 bases from V and 7 bases from J, with 20 bases between. The CDR3 loop spans 14 amino acids. Germline CDR1 reads MNHEY; CDR2 reads SVGAGI. The CDR3 loop reads CATLPGGAGNEQFF. The CDR3 DNA reads as TGTGCCACTCTGCCCGGGGGCGCGGGGAATGAGCAGTTCTTC.

The rearrangement uses TRBV9 and TRBJ1-3, with TRBD1 matching 10 bases. CDR1 and CDR2 (germline): SGDLS, YYNGEE. With 3 bases clipped from V and 4 bases from J, the junction kept 4 bases outside the gene matches. The CDR3 loop spans 15 amino acids. DNA of the CDR3: TGTGCCAGCAGCGAGGGACAGGGGAGGGGAAACACCATATATTTT. It yields the protein CASSEGQGRGNTIYF.

This chain joins TRBV29-1 and TRBJ1-6; 7 positions match TRBD1. This CDR3 comprises 13 residues. The V gene end was trimmed by 4 bases and the J gene end by 6 bases; junction bases not matched to a gene: 3. CDR1 SQVTM and CDR2 ANQGSEA come from the germline V gene. CDR3 loop: CSVATGANSPLHF. Here the CDR3 DNA reads TGCAGCGTTGCAACAGGGGCTAATTCACCCCTCCACTTT.

J is TRBJ1-5 and V is TRBV15; possibly TRBD1 for D (6 bases). Trimming took off 0 bases at V and 4 bases at J, with 16 bases between the two ends. The CDR3 spans 17 residues. Germline V gives CDR1 LNHNV, CDR2 YYDKDF (reference sequence). In nucleotides, the CDR3 is TGTGCCACCAGCAGAGACCGATCGGGGGGCTTAAATCAGCCCCAGCATTTT. This sequence encodes CATSRDRSGGLNQPQHF.

The V gene is TRBV7-8, the J gene TRBJ1-1; D might be TRBD1 (6 bases). The V and J ends lost 5 bases and 5 bases respectively, with 15 bases between them. The V gene's germline CDR1 is SGHVS and CDR2 FQNEAQ. This CDR3 has 14 residues. The CDR3, as DNA: TGTGCCAGCAGCCCTATAGGAGGGGGAACTGAAGCTTTCTTT. The encoded protein is CASSPIGGGTEAFF.